Sequencing of this TCR beta chain was carried out in a study of human T cells and chemical hapten exposure. General observations from the study: The number of TCRs above 1 in 1000 frequency did not change after DPC sensitization.

This clonotype was observed a few times. The antigen remains unidentified. Time point here: pre-sensitization, week 0. Treatment: therapeutic diphenylcyclopropenone sensitization with weekly scalp DPC. Participating donors were patients with alopecia, aged 18 to 70 years, considered appropriate candidates for DPC. This CDR3 contains 14 residues. Per germline, CDR1 MNHNS and CDR2 SASEGT. Trimming took 4 bases from V and 6 from J, leaving 13 bases between them. TCRdb reprocessed the RACE reads with MiXCR, giving one entry per CDR3 protein. Of 300,000 to 400,000 distinct CDR3 sequences in the sample, 5.1% are singletons; the top ten hold 2.5% to 3%.

The sample in question was whole blood, obtained in connection with sensitization to the hapten diphenylcyclopropenone (DPC). This TCR derives from a woman aged 50 to 60 with alopecia areata. Some clones in this sample may be carry-over from other donors' samples. The V call is TRBV6-1, the J call TRBJ1-5; D ambiguous. CDR3 nucleotide sequence: TGTGCCAGCAGTGCAATCGGTCTCAGTCAGCCCCAGCATTTT. This translates into CASSAIGLSQPQHF.